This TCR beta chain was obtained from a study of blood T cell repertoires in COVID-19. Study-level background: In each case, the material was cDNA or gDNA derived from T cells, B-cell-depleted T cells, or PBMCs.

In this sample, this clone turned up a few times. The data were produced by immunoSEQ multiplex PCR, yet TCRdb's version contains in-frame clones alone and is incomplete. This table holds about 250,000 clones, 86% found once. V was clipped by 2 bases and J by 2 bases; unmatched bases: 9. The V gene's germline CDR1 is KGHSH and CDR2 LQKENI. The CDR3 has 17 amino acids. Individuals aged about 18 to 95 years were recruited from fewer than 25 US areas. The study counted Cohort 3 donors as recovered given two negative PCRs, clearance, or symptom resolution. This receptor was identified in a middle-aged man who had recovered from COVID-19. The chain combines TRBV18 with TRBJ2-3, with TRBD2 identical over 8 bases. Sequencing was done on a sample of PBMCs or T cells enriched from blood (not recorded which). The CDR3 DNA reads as TGTGCCAGCTCACCAGAGCAGCGGGGGTACTACACAGATACGCAGTATTTT. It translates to CASSPEQRGYYTDTQYF.